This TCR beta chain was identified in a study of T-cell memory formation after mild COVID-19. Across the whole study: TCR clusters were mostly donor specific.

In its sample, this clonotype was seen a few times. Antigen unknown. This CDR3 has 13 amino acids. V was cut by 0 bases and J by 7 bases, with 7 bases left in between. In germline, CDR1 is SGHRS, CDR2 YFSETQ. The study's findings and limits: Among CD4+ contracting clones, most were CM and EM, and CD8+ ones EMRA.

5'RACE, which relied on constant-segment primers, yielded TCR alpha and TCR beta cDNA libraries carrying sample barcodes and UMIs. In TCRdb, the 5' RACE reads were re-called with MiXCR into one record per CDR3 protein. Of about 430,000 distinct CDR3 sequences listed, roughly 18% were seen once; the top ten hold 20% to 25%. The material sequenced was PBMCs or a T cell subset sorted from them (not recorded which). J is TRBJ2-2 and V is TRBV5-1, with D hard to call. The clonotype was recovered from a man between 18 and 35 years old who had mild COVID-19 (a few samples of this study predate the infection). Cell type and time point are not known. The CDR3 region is CASSLAPDGELFF. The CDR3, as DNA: TGCGCCAGCAGCTTGGCGCCAGACGGGGAGCTGTTTTTT.